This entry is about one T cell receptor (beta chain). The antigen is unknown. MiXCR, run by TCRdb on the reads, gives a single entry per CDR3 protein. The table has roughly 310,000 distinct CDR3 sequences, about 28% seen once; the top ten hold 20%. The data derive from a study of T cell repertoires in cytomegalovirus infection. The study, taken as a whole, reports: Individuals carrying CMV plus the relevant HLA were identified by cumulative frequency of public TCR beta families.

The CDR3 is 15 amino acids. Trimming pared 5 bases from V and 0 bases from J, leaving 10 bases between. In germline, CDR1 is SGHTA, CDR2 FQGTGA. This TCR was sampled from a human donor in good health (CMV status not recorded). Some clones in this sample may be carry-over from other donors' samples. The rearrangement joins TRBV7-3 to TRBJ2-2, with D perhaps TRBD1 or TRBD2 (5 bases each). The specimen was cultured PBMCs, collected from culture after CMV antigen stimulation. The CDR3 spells CASSPEGPNTGELFF. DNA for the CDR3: TGTGCCAGCAGCCCCGAGGGACCGAACACCGGGGAGCTGTTTTTT.